This T cell receptor (beta chain) was sequenced in a study of shared clonotypes between healthy human individuals. This table comes from immunoSEQ multiplex PCR, and its TCRdb copy is limited to in-frame clones, with some not included. The repertoire holds hundreds of thousands of clones, approximately 79% seen once, with less than 2% in the top ten. CD4+ cells underwent separation, giving CD45RA+ naive and CD45RA-negative memory subsets. CDR1 is MNHNY and CDR2 is SVGAGI in the germline V gene (reference sequence). There are 15 residues in the CDR3. Between the trimmed V and J ends, which lost 2 bases and 3 bases, there was a span of 11 bases. This clone was observed once.

Sequences were obtained from memory CD4+ T cells sorted from blood. The subset is: CD45RA-negative fraction. This sequence was found in a woman younger than 45 in good health. The chain uses TRBV6-6 and TRBJ1-5, with D possibly TRBD1 on 5 matching bases. Here the CDR3 DNA reads TGTGCCAGCAGTTACGGGGGAGGACCCAATCAGCCCCAGCATTTT. Protein: CASSYGGGPNQPQHF.